This T cell receptor beta chain was sequenced during a study of chemoradiotherapy in HPV16-positive cancers. About the study: Candidate HPV-specific clones and shared TCR motifs came from a couple of HPV16-positive patients. Study observations and caveats: Non-HPV-specific T cells did not expand in tumors during treatment, whereas candidate HPV-specific clones and E7-related motifs did. The functional HPV-specific definition rests on just a couple of HPV16-positive patients. HPV-responsive T-cell expansion during chemoradiotherapy was linked to improved recurrence-free survival in HPV16-positive patients.

In germline, CDR1 is SGHTA, CDR2 FQGNSA. The CDR3 length is 15 residues. Trimming pared 0 bases from V and 6 bases from J, leaving 15 bases between. This clone was counted only a few times. The antigen remains unidentified. This table comes from immunoSEQ multiplex PCR, and its TCRdb copy is limited to in-frame clones, with some not included. Seen here are a few thousand clones, under 90% observed once, and the top ten hold 2.5% to 3.5%. The chain employs TRBV7-2 and TRBJ2-7; either TRBD1 or TRBD2 may supply D (7 bases each). The receptor was derived from a human donor with HPV-associated anogenital cancer. Here the sequenced sample was tumor tissue, taken from a patient who underwent chemoradiotherapy. CDR3 sequence (DNA): TGTGCCAGCAGCTTAGCCCCCAGGGGGGGCGGCGAGCAGTACTTC. As protein: CASSLAPRGGGEQYF.